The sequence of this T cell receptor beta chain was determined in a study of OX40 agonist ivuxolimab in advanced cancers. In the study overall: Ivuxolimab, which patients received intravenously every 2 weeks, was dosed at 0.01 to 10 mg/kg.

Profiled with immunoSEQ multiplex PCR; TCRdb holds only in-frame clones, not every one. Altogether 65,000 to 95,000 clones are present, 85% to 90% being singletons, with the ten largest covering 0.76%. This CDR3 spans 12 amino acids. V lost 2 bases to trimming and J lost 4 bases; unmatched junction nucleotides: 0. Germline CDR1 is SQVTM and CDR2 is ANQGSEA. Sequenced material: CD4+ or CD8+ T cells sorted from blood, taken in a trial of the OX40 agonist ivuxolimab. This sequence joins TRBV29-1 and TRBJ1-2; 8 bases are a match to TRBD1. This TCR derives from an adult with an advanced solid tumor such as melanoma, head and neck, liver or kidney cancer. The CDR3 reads CSVEQGAYGYTF. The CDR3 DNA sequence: TGCAGCGTTGAACAGGGGGCCTATGGCTACACCTTC.